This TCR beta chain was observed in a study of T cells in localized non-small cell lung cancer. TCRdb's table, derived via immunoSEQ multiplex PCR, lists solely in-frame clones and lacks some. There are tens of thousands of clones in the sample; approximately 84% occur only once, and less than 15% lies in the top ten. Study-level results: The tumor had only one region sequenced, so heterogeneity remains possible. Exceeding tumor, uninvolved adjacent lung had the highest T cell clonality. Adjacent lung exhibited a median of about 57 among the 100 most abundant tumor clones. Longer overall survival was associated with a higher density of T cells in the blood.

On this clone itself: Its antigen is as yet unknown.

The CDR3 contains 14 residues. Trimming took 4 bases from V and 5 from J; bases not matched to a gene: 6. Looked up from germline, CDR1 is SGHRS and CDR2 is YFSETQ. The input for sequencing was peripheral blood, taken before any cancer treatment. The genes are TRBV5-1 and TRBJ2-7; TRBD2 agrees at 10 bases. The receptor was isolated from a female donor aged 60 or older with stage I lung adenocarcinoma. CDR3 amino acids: CASSKTGTSDEQYF. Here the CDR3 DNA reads TGCGCCAGCAGCAAAACCGGGACTAGCGACGAGCAGTACTTC.